A selection of T cell receptor beta chains follows, all from one sample in a study. TCRdb itself ran the RT-PCR reads through MiXCR, one entry per CDR3 protein. Among about 700,000 distinct CDR3 sequences, approximately 15% were seen once, and the ten largest hold 3.6%. Sequencing was carried out using memory CD4+ T cells from blood. The receptors were sampled from a female donor in good health, serving as a healthy control. Both conserved end residues are part of each CDR3. D genes are given only for firm matches. Clone size appears in some rows only: once, few, many, or a class for an expanded clone.

clone size: .; J gene: TRBJ2-1; D gene: .; V gene: TRBV5-4; CDR3 protein: CASSLPGTHQFF; CDR3 DNA: TGTGCCAGCAGCTTGCCCGGGACTCATCAGTTCTTC
clone size: .; J gene: TRBJ1-6; D gene: .; V gene: TRBV18; CDR3 protein: CASSSNTGNSPLHF; CDR3 DNA: TGTGCCAGCTCATCAAATACAGGGAATTCACCCCTCCACTTT
clone size: few; J gene: TRBJ2-3; D gene: TRBD2; V gene: TRBV6-2/TRBV6-3; CDR3 protein: CASTDGLAVIGDTQYF; CDR3 DNA: TGTGCCAGCACCGACGGACTAGCGGTGATAGGGGATACGCAGTATTTT
clone size: .; J gene: TRBJ1-6; D gene: TRBD1; V gene: TRBV5-1; CDR3 protein: CASSLTGEGDSPLHF; CDR3 DNA: TGCGCCAGCAGCTTGACAGGGGAAGGAGATTCACCCCTCCACTTT
clone size: .; J gene: TRBJ1-1; D gene: .; V gene: TRBV10-3; CDR3 protein: CAISEPGFAEAFF; CDR3 DNA: TGTGCCATCAGTGAGCCCGGGTTCGCTGAAGCTTTCTTT
clone size: many; J gene: TRBJ2-3; D gene: TRBD2; V gene: TRBV20-1; CDR3 protein: CSARELAGGSADTQYF; CDR3 DNA: TGCAGTGCTAGAGAACTAGCGGGAGGATCGGCAGATACGCAGTATTTT
clone size: .; J gene: TRBJ1-2; D gene: .; V gene: TRBV19; CDR3 protein: CASTGGDLANYGYTF; CDR3 DNA: TGTGCCAGTACTGGAGGGGACCTAGCTAACTATGGCTACACCTTC
clone size: many; J gene: TRBJ2-1; D gene: .; V gene: TRBV7-2; CDR3 protein: CASSFAMSSYNEQFF; CDR3 DNA: TGTGCCAGCAGCTTCGCAATGAGCTCCTACAATGAGCAGTTCTTC
clone size: few; J gene: TRBJ2-1; D gene: .; V gene: TRBV6-2/TRBV6-3; CDR3 protein: CASTPQGHNEQFF; CDR3 DNA: TGTGCCAGCACACCCCAGGGCCACAATGAGCAGTTCTTC
clone size: many; J gene: TRBJ1-1; D gene: TRBD1; V gene: TRBV20-1; CDR3 protein: CSARWTGVRFEAFF; CDR3 DNA: TGCAGTGCTAGATGGACAGGGGTAAGGTTTGAAGCTTTCTTT
clone size: few; J gene: TRBJ2-1; D gene: TRBD2; V gene: TRBV7-9; CDR3 protein: CASSIAGGEFF; CDR3 DNA: TGTGCCAGCAGCATCGCGGGGGGCGAGTTCTTC
clone size: many; J gene: TRBJ2-5; D gene: .; V gene: TRBV5-1; CDR3 protein: CASSDQTGTQETQYF; CDR3 DNA: TGCGCCAGCAGCGACCAGACAGGAACCCAAGAGACCCAGTACTTC
clone size: .; J gene: TRBJ1-1; D gene: TRBD1; V gene: TRBV11-2; CDR3 protein: CASSPHRGENTEAFF; CDR3 DNA: TGTGCCAGCAGCCCCCACAGGGGAGAGAACACTGAAGCTTTCTTT
clone size: many; J gene: TRBJ2-1; D gene: TRBD2; V gene: TRBV11-2; CDR3 protein: CASSYTTSGGANEQFF; CDR3 DNA: TGTGCCAGCAGCTATACGACTAGCGGGGGGGCAAATGAGCAGTTCTTC
clone size: .; J gene: TRBJ1-1; D gene: .; V gene: TRBV25-1; CDR3 protein: CASSYRDGQAFF; CDR3 DNA: TGTGCCAGCAGTTACAGGGACGGTCAAGCTTTCTTT
clone size: many; J gene: TRBJ2-3; D gene: .; V gene: TRBV4-3; CDR3 protein: CASSQGASAISTDTQYF; CDR3 DNA: TGCGCCAGCAGCCAAGGGGCTAGCGCGATCTCCACAGATACGCAGTATTTT
clone size: few; J gene: TRBJ2-1; D gene: TRBD2; V gene: TRBV5-1; CDR3 protein: CASSGLADYNEQFF; CDR3 DNA: TGCGCCAGCAGCGGACTAGCGGATTACAATGAGCAGTTCTTC
clone size: few; J gene: TRBJ2-2; D gene: TRBD1; V gene: TRBV19; CDR3 protein: CASSRDRVITGELFF; CDR3 DNA: TGTGCCAGTAGTCGGGACAGGGTGATCACCGGGGAGCTGTTTTTT
clone size: .; J gene: TRBJ2-7; D gene: .; V gene: TRBV9; CDR3 protein: CASSPSPGMSEQYF; CDR3 DNA: TGTGCCAGCAGTCCAAGCCCAGGGATGAGTGAGCAGTACTTC
clone size: many; J gene: TRBJ2-7; D gene: .; V gene: TRBV10-2; CDR3 protein: CASSESPPLLYEQYF; CDR3 DNA: TGCGCCAGCAGTGAGTCCCCGCCCCTACTCTACGAGCAGTACTTC
clone size: .; J gene: TRBJ2-3; D gene: .; V gene: TRBV4-1; CDR3 protein: CASSQGDSGPSHSQYF; CDR3 DNA: TGCGCCAGCAGCCAAGGGGATAGCGGCCCCTCCCATTCGCAGTATTTT
clone size: .; J gene: TRBJ2-5; D gene: .; V gene: TRBV4-3; CDR3 protein: CASSQEVQGTAGPQYF; CDR3 DNA: TGCGCCAGCAGCCAAGAAGTACAAGGGACTGCGGGACCCCAGTACTTC
clone size: many; J gene: TRBJ2-7; D gene: .; V gene: TRBV10-3; CDR3 protein: CAISESYGVHEQYF; CDR3 DNA: TGTGCCATCAGTGAGTCCTACGGGGTCCACGAGCAGTACTTC
clone size: few; J gene: TRBJ1-1; D gene: .; V gene: TRBV27; CDR3 protein: CASRFGLENTEAFF; CDR3 DNA: TGTGCCAGTCGGTTCGGCTTGGAGAACACTGAAGCTTTCTTT
clone size: many; J gene: TRBJ2-1; D gene: .; V gene: TRBV27; CDR3 protein: CASSFRIEIYNEQFF; CDR3 DNA: TGTGCCAGCAGTTTCCGGATAGAGATCTACAATGAGCAGTTCTTC
clone size: many; J gene: TRBJ2-1; D gene: TRBD2; V gene: TRBV20-1; CDR3 protein: CSASPSGYNEQFF; CDR3 DNA: TGCAGTGCTAGTCCTAGCGGTTACAATGAGCAGTTCTTC
clone size: .; J gene: TRBJ1-2; D gene: .; V gene: TRBV5-1; CDR3 protein: CASSLEGSLYGYTF; CDR3 DNA: TGCGCCAGCAGCTTGGAGGGCAGCCTCTATGGCTACACCTTC
clone size: .; J gene: TRBJ1-5; D gene: .; V gene: TRBV20-1; CDR3 protein: CSALSDSGQPQHF; CDR3 DNA: TGCAGTGCGCTCAGCGATTCCGGACAGCCCCAGCATTTT
clone size: .; J gene: TRBJ2-1; D gene: TRBD2; V gene: TRBV9; CDR3 protein: CASSTRARAGGPRSEDEQFF; CDR3 DNA: TGTGCCAGCAGCACCCGGGCCCGAGCGGGAGGCCCGAGATCCGAGGATGAGCAGTTCTTC
clone size: .; J gene: TRBJ2-7; D gene: TRBD2; V gene: TRBV3-1; CDR3 protein: CASSQSSGTYEQYF; CDR3 DNA: TGTGCCAGCAGCCAAAGCAGCGGGACCTACGAGCAGTACTTC
clone size: many; J gene: TRBJ1-5; D gene: .; V gene: TRBV5-1; CDR3 protein: CASSLGVVGNQPQHF; CDR3 DNA: TGCGCCAGCAGCTTGGGGGTGGTGGGCAATCAGCCCCAGCATTTT
clone size: many; J gene: TRBJ2-1; D gene: TRBD1; V gene: TRBV4-1; CDR3 protein: CASSQGTGPYNEQFF; CDR3 DNA: TGCGCCAGCAGCCAAGGGACAGGGCCGTACAATGAGCAGTTCTTC
clone size: few; J gene: TRBJ2-5; D gene: TRBD2; V gene: TRBV24-1; CDR3 protein: CATSRGGVETQYF; CDR3 DNA: TGTGCCACCAGTCGGGGGGGGGTGGAGACCCAGTACTTC
clone size: .; J gene: TRBJ2-3; D gene: .; V gene: TRBV7-3; CDR3 protein: CASSLMGGDTQYF; CDR3 DNA: TGTGCCAGCAGCTTAATGGGGGGAGATACGCAGTATTTT
clone size: .; J gene: TRBJ2-2; D gene: .; V gene: TRBV27; CDR3 protein: CANMVGLLNTGELFF; CDR3 DNA: TGTGCCAACATGGTGGGCTTATTAAACACCGGGGAGCTGTTTTTT
clone size: .; J gene: TRBJ2-2; D gene: .; V gene: TRBV2; CDR3 protein: CASSERWDGELFF; CDR3 DNA: TGTGCCAGCAGTGAAAGATGGGACGGGGAGCTGTTTTTT
clone size: .; J gene: TRBJ2-1; D gene: .; V gene: TRBV20-1; CDR3 protein: CSVLQGSPSPYNEQFF; CDR3 DNA: TGCAGTGTCCTTCAGGGGTCCCCTTCCCCTTACAATGAGCAGTTCTTC
clone size: few; J gene: TRBJ1-5; D gene: .; V gene: TRBV20-1; CDR3 protein: CSASVGSNQPQHF; CDR3 DNA: TGCAGTGCTAGTGTTGGTAGCAATCAGCCCCAGCATTTT